This T cell receptor (beta chain) comes out of a study of radiotherapy plus CTLA-4 blockade in lung cancer. Background on the study: An objective response was seen in about a sixth of patients, and disease control in about 31%. Study-wide points: An expansion of tumor-derived TCR clones occurred in blood after radiotherapy plus ipilimumab.

Assay used: immunoSEQ multiplex PCR; TCRdb lists only in-frame clones, some missing. The table has 81,000 or so clones, roughly 79% seen once. In regard to this clone: What it binds is not known.

Per the germline V gene, CDR1 is SGHRS and CDR2 is YFSETQ. The CDR3 is made up of 15 amino acids. Trimming pared 4 bases from V and 0 bases from J, leaving 12 bases between. Sample: peripheral blood, taken from a patient treated with radiotherapy plus ipilimumab. The chain employs TRBV5-1 and TRBJ2-3, with a tentative D call TRBD2 (6 bases). The clonotype was recovered from a human donor with non-small cell lung cancer whose response to radiotherapy plus ipilimumab could not be evaluated. Some clones in this sample may be carry-over from other donors' samples. This chain's CDR3 is CASSRTSSSTDTQYF. CDR3 in DNA: TGCGCCAGCAGCCGAACTAGCAGCAGCACAGATACGCAGTATTTT.